The 32 T cell receptor beta chains below come from one sample, sequenced in a study of blood T cell repertoires in COVID-19. Repertoires were generated with immunoSEQ multiplex PCR, while TCRdb's copy carries only in-frame clones and drops some. Among a few hundred thousand clones listed, about nine tenths were seen once. The source material was peripheral blood. These receptors were taken from a woman in her thirties or forties with acute or convalescent COVID-19.

The V call is TRBV11-2, the J call TRBJ2-5; D is uncertain. The CDR3 sequence is 12 residues long. CDR1 is SGHAT and CDR2 is FQNNGV in the germline V gene. Trimming removed 5 bases at V and 1 base at J, with 5 bases between. The chain's CDR3 is CASSRAQETQYF. The CDR3, as DNA: TGTGCCAGCAGCCGAGCCCAAGAGACCCAGTACTTC.

The J gene is TRBJ1-2, the V gene TRBV19; TRBD1 agrees at 8 bases. The CDR3 totals 15 residues. The germline V gene encodes CDR1 LNHDA and CDR2 SQIVND (reference sequence). Trimming at V came to 3 bases and at J to 4 bases, leaving 7 bases not matched to a gene. CDR3 bases: TGTGCCAGTAGTATGGCAGGGGGCGCCGGCTATGGCTACACCTTC. It is translated as CASSMAGGAGYGYTF.

This rearrangement joins TRBV5-4 to TRBJ1-4; D perhaps matches TRBD1 (5 bases). This CDR3 is 14 amino acids long. V dropped 3 bases and J dropped 4 bases, with 10 bases sitting between them. CDR1 is SGHNT and CDR2 is YYREEE in the germline V gene (reference sequence). CDR3 sequence reads: CASSSKTDNEKLFF. CDR3 coding DNA: TGTGCCAGCAGCTCCAAGACAGATAATGAAAAACTGTTTTTT.

This sequence joins TRBV6-5 and TRBJ1-4; D possibly corresponds to TRBD1 (6 bases). The CDR3 consists of 12 residues. Trimming took off 8 bases at V and 4 bases at J, with 8 bases between the two ends. Germline lookup yields CDR1 MNHEY and CDR2 SVGAGI. CDR3 DNA sequence: TGTGCCAGCGGACAGATTAATGAAAAACTGTTTTTT. Encoded protein: CASGQINEKLFF.

This chain links TRBV9 with TRBJ1-1; no clear D gene. CDR1 and CDR2 (germline): SGDLS, YYNGEE. Deletions cut 0 bases from V and 6 bases from J, with 12 bases between. This CDR3 region has 14 residues. The CDR3, as DNA: TGTGCCAGCAGCGTAGGGGCAGGCCCGGCTGAAGCTTTCTTT. This translates into CASSVGAGPAEAFF.

This chain joins TRBV12-3 or TRBV12-4 and TRBJ1-4; D not certain. The CDR3 is made up of 11 amino acids. V lost 3 bases and J 12 bases, leaving 8 bases between the germline ends. In nucleotides, the CDR3 is TGTGCCAGCAGTTTTGGAGGGCAACTGTTTTTT. It specifies CASSFGGQLFF.

The chain couples TRBV7-8 to TRBJ2-1; D perhaps matches TRBD2 (6 bases). The V end was cut by 5 bases, the J end by 8 bases, with 28 bases between. Germline CDR1 SGHVS, CDR2 FQNEAQ. This CDR3 comprises 18 residues. The CDR3 sequence: CASSPPRDFPSAFHEQFF. CDR3 in DNA: TGTGCCAGCAGCCCCCCCCGGGACTTCCCTAGCGCCTTCCATGAGCAGTTCTTC.

The chain uses TRBV30 and TRBJ1-2; D not certain. Between the trimmed V and J ends, which lost 0 bases and 3 bases, there was a span of 14 bases. CDR3 length: 15 amino acids. Germline assignment: CDR1 GTSNPN and CDR2 SVGIG (reference sequence). CDR3: CAWSVGWGVDYGYTF. As DNA, the CDR3 is TGTGCCTGGAGTGTAGGTTGGGGAGTGGACTATGGCTACACCTTC. Filled out from reference TRBV30 and TRBJ1-2, the complete variable domain reads SQTIHQWPATLVQPVGSPLSLECTVEGTSNPNLYWYRQAAGRGLQLLFYSVGIGQISSEVPQNLSASRPQDRQFILSSKKLLLSDSGFYLCAWSVGWGVDYGYTFGSGTRLTVV.

V gene TRBV6-2 or TRBV6-3 combines with J gene TRBJ1-1; tentative D call: TRBD1 (6 bases). The CDR3 covers 13 residues. Between the trimmed V and J ends, which lost 5 bases and 2 bases, there was a span of 9 bases. The V gene's germline CDR1 is MNHEY and CDR2 SVGEGT. The CDR3 loop reads CASSQGRNTEAFF. The CDR3 bases are TGTGCCAGCAGTCAGGGGAGAAACACTGAAGCTTTCTTT.

Points on this clone: One junction end disagrees with the germline gene, perhaps due to a read error. The rearrangement links TRBV7-9 to TRBJ2-1, with TRBD2 identical over 7 bases. This CDR3 has 14 amino acids. CDR1 SEHNR and CDR2 FQNEAQ come from the germline V gene (reference sequence). CDR3 region: CASSLRSSGAPQVF. Written as DNA, the CDR3 is TGTGCCAGCAGCCTAAGGTCAAGCGGGGCACCCCAGGTCTTC.

This clone was seen a handful of times. The rearrangement uses TRBV6-4 and TRBJ2-3; maybe TRBD1 (7 bases). V dropped 4 bases and J dropped 5 bases, with 13 bases sitting between them. The germline gives CDR1 MRHNA, CDR2 SNTAGT. This CDR3 has 14 amino acids. For the CDR3, the DNA is TGTGCCAGCAGTGGCAGGGGGGAAAAAGATACGCAGTATTTT. Translating gives CASSGRGEKDTQYF.

There are a few counts of this clone. The CDR3 protein is CASSYTPGSGGGYTF. The CDR3 region has the DNA TGTGCCAGCAGTTACACCCCGGGGAGCGGGGGTGGCTACACCTTC. J is TRBJ1-2 and V is TRBV6-6, with D tentatively TRBD1 (5 bases). V was trimmed by 2 bases and J by 7 bases, leaving 17 bases between them. The V gene's germline CDR1 is MNHNY and CDR2 SVGAGI (reference sequence). The CDR3 extends over 15 amino acids.

The chain carries TRBV6-5 and TRBJ2-3; 7 positions agree with TRBD2. Looked up from germline, CDR1 is MNHEY and CDR2 is SVGAGI. The J segment lost 1 base and the V segment lost 5 bases, leaving 6 bases of the junction unmatched. CDR3 length: 15 amino acids. The CDR3 here is CASSLGLAGTDTQYF. CDR3 sequence (DNA): TGTGCCAGCAGTCTCGGGCTAGCGGGCACAGATACGCAGTATTTT.

V gene TRBV13 combines with J gene TRBJ2-1, with D possibly TRBD2 on 5 matching bases. Germline CDR1 is PRHDT and CDR2 is FYEKMQ (reference sequence). The length of the CDR3 is 13 residues. V lost 4 bases and J lost 3, with 7 bases in between. The CDR3 nucleotides are TGTGCCAGCAGCTCCGGGAACTACAATGAGCAGTTCTTC. Translating gives CASSSGNYNEQFF.

V is TRBV2 and J is TRBJ2-1, with TRBD2 identical over 13 bases. Germline CDR1 is SNHLY and CDR2 is FYNNEI. This CDR3 is built from 15 residues. With 6 bases clipped from V and 7 bases from J, the junction kept 6 bases outside the gene matches. Written as DNA, the CDR3 is TGTGCCAGCAGAGAACTAGCGGGGGGGCGGAATGAGCAGTTCTTC. Encoded protein: CASRELAGGRNEQFF.

V gene TRBV2 combines with J gene TRBJ1-2; 7 positions match TRBD1. J gave up 4 bases and V 6 bases, and 8 bases lay outside the gene matches. The CDR3 covers 14 residues. The V gene's germline CDR1 is SNHLY and CDR2 FYNNEI. Here the CDR3 DNA reads TGTGCCAGCAGGGCCCCCGGACAGGTCTATGGCTACACCTTC. Protein: CASRAPGQVYGYTF.

The rearrangement joins TRBV11-3 to TRBJ2-1; the D gene is possibly TRBD1 (5 bases). This CDR3 region has 13 residues. Germline-derived CDR1 and CDR2 are SGHNT and YENEEA. Trimming took 1 base from V and 10 from J, leaving 11 bases between them. This chain's CDR3 is CASSLARVSEQFF. The CDR3 DNA follows: TGTGCCAGCAGCTTAGCCAGGGTGAGCGAGCAGTTCTTC.

This clone was observed a single time. This chain links TRBV5-6 with TRBJ1-1, with D perhaps TRBD1 (5 bases). CDR1 and CDR2 (germline): SGHDT, YYEEEE. This CDR3 contains 16 residues. Trimming removed 0 bases at V and 6 bases at J, with 18 bases between. The CDR3 reads CASSLGAGQMGAEAFF. As DNA, the CDR3 is TGTGCCAGCAGCTTGGGGGCGGGGCAGATGGGGGCTGAAGCTTTCTTT.

The CDR3 loop is CASRSLGHSSYNEQFF. In DNA, the CDR3 is TGTGCCAGTAGGTCCCTTGGGCACAGCTCCTACAATGAGCAGTTCTTC. The rearrangement uses TRBV19 and TRBJ2-1; D gene uncertain. Deletions cut 6 bases from V and 0 bases from J, with 15 bases between. This CDR3 contains 16 residues. CDR1 is LNHDA, CDR2 SQIVND, per germline (reference sequence).

This sequence joins TRBV4-1 and TRBJ1-1; the match to TRBD1 covers 8 bases. CDR3 size: 16 residues. The V gene's germline CDR1 is MGHRA and CDR2 YSYEKL. V gave up 3 bases and J gave up 5 bases; unmatched junction bases: 11. The CDR3 bases are TGCGCCAGCAGCCATCCGACAGGGGAGATGGTTACTGAAGCTTTCTTT. It yields the protein CASSHPTGEMVTEAFF.

The chain recombines TRBV5-1 with TRBJ1-4, with 9 bases lining up with TRBD1. Germline V gene data show CDR1 as SGHRS and CDR2 as YFSETQ. The CDR3 extends over 15 amino acids. V gave up 4 bases and J gave up 7 bases; unmatched junction bases: 8. CDR3 nucleotide sequence: TGCGCCAGCAGCAGCGACAGGGGGAACGGTGAAAAACTGTTTTTT. Protein: CASSSDRGNGEKLFF.

This clone occurred a few times. The chain has TRBV24-1 and TRBJ2-7, with D unresolved. V was pared by 2 bases and J by 3 bases, with 13 bases between. CDR3 length: 15 residues. The germline gives CDR1 KGHDR, CDR2 SFDVKD. The CDR3 nucleotides are TGTGCCACCAGTGATTGTGGGCCCCTCGACTACGAGCAGTACGTC. Residues: CATSDCGPLDYEQYV.

V is TRBV11-2 and J is TRBJ1-2, with 9 bases aligning to TRBD1. This CDR3 is built from 15 residues. Germline trimming cut 4 bases from V and 8 bases from J; bases unmatched to any gene: 11. Germline V lookup: CDR1 SGHAT, CDR2 FQNNGV. The DNA of the CDR3 is TGTGCCAGCAGCTCAGGGGGGGTGACAGGGGGAGGCTACACCTTC. Translation gives CASSSGGVTGGGYTF.

This clone was seen just once. The rearrangement uses TRBV5-1 and TRBJ2-5, with no clear D. This CDR3 has 14 amino acids. The germline CDR1 and CDR2 sequences are SGHRS and YFSETQ. V gave up 2 bases and J gave up 5 bases, with 13 bases separating them. As DNA, the CDR3 is TGCGCCAGCAGCTTCTCAACACAGACGGAGACCCAGTACTTC. Translated, it gives CASSFSTQTETQYF. The whole variable domain, filled in from reference TRBV5-1 and TRBJ2-5, reads KAGVTQTPRYLIKTRGQQVTLSCSPISGHRSVSWYQQTPGQGLQFLFEYFSETQRNKGNFPGRFSGRQFSNSRSEMNVSTLELGDSALYLCASSFSTQTETQYFGPGTRLLVL.

The genes are TRBV4-1 and TRBJ1-5; D is ambiguous. The CDR3 extends over 16 amino acids. From germline, CDR1 is MGHRA and CDR2 YSYEKL. V lost 1 base and J lost 2, with 12 bases in between. In nucleotides, the CDR3 is TGCGCCAGCAGCCAAGGGGAGGGCCGGGGCAATCAGCCCCAGCATTTT. This sequence encodes CASSQGEGRGNQPQHF.

This chain connects TRBV18 to TRBJ1-5; D remains ambiguous. The V end was cut by 5 bases, the J end by 6 bases, with 11 bases between. Germline V gene sequence: CDR1 KGHSH, CDR2 LQKENI. The CDR3 loop spans 13 amino acids. CDR3 nucleotides: TGTGCCAGCTCAGCACGGGAGGGTCAGCCCCAGCATTTT. Translated, it gives CASSAREGQPQHF.

This clone was counted once. The V gene is TRBV6-1, the J gene TRBJ1-1; no clear D. Germline V gene data show CDR1 as MNHNS and CDR2 as SASEGT. The CDR3 loop spans 14 amino acids. Trimming shortened V by 2 bases and J by 1 base, and 8 bases separated the two germline ends. The CDR3 DNA is TGTGCCAGCAGTGAATTAAGGAGGAACACTGAAGCTTTCTTT. This sequence encodes CASSELRRNTEAFF.

The V call is TRBV27, the J call TRBJ1-4; weak D call: TRBD1 (6 bases). The CDR3 has 14 amino acids. With 3 bases removed from V and 6 bases from J, the gap between germline ends came to 11 bases. The germline CDR1 and CDR2 sequences are MNHEY and SMNVEV (reference sequence). As DNA, the CDR3 is TGTGCCAGCAGTTTGGCACAGGGTTATGAAAAACTGTTTTTT. It encodes CASSLAQGYEKLFF.

This clone turned up a few times. Distinct nucleotide sequences in the sample also encode this CDR3. The V gene is TRBV5-1, the J gene TRBJ1-1; a possible D gene is TRBD1 (5 bases). This CDR3 has 14 residues. Germline CDR1 is SGHRS and CDR2 is YFSETQ. V was shortened by 0 bases and J by 4 bases, with 10 bases between the two germline ends. The CDR3 protein is CASSLGQGRTEAFF. As DNA, the CDR3 is TGCGCCAGCAGCTTGGGGCAGGGCCGCACTGAAGCTTTCTTT. Full variable domain (outside the CDR3, taken from reference TRBV5-1 and TRBJ1-1): KAGVTQTPRYLIKTRGQQVTLSCSPISGHRSVSWYQQTPGQGLQFLFEYFSETQRNKGNFPGRFSGRQFSNSRSEMNVSTLELGDSALYLCASSLGQGRTEAFFGQGTRLTVV.

The rearrangement joins TRBV5-1 to TRBJ2-5, with 9 bases that match TRBD1. The V and J ends lost 0 bases and 5 bases, in that order; junction bases with no gene match: 5. The CDR3 consists of 15 residues. Per the germline V gene, CDR1 is SGHRS and CDR2 is YFSETQ. CDR3 bases: TGCGCCAGCAGCTTGGATGGGACAGGGTTCGAGACCCAGTACTTC. Its protein product is CASSLDGTGFETQYF.

V gene TRBV27 combines with J gene TRBJ1-2; D is perhaps TRBD1 (5 bases). CDR1 MNHEY and CDR2 SMNVEV come from the germline V gene (reference sequence). Trimming shortened V by 2 bases and J by 4 bases, and 23 bases separated the two germline ends. CDR3 length equals 18 residues. The CDR3 region is CASSLRLGGQGRTYGYTF. CDR3 DNA: TGTGCCAGCAGTTTAAGGCTTGGTGGGCAGGGTCGTACCTATGGCTACACCTTC.

The chain employs TRBV10-3 and TRBJ1-1; 9 nucleotides align to TRBD1. J lost 10 bases, V lost 8 bases, and 5 bases had no gene match. Germline CDR1 reads ENHRY; CDR2 reads SYGVKD. The CDR3 is made up of 11 amino acids. The chain's CDR3 is CAISLGQGAFF. In DNA form, the CDR3 reads TGTGCCATCTCCCTGGGACAGGGAGCTTTCTTT.